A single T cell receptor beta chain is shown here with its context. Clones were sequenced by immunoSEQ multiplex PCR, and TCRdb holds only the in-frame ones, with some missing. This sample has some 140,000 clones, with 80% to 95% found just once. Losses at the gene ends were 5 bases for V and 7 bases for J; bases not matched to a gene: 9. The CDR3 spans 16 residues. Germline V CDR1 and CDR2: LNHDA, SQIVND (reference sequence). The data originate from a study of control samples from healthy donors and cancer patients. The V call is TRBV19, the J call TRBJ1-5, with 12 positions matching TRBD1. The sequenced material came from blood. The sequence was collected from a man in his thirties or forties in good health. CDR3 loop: CASSAGQGASWQPQHF. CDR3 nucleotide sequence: TGTGCCAGTAGTGCGGGACAGGGGGCCTCATGGCAGCCCCAGCATTTT.